Listed below are T cell receptor beta chains from one sample, sequenced in a study of T-cell memory formation after mild COVID-19. TCRdb ran MiXCR on the 5' RACE reads and lists one entry per CDR3 protein. The table shows under 550,000 distinct CDR3 sequences, with approximately 18% occurring only once. Sequences were obtained from PBMCs or a T cell subset sorted from them (not recorded which). All receptors come from an adult woman who had mild COVID-19 (a few samples of this study predate the infection). Cell type and time point are not known. Both conserved end residues are part of each CDR3. D genes are given only for firm matches. Rows may omit the clone size; those that give it use once, few, many or a size class.

D	V	size	J	CDR3	DNA
-	TRBV20-1	few	TRBJ1-4	CSARGVGGAGEKLFF	TGCAGTGCTAGGGGCGTCGGGGGCGCGGGAGAAAAACTGTTTTTT
TRBD1	TRBV4-1	-	TRBJ1-2	CASSQEGGRYYGYTF	TGCGCCAGCAGCCAAGAAGGGGGCAGGTACTATGGCTACACCTTC
-	TRBV6-1	-	TRBJ1-5	CASSEEGPIRSNQPQHF	TGTGCCAGCAGTGAAGAGGGACCCATCCGTAGCAATCAGCCCCAGCATTTT
TRBD1	TRBV27	-	TRBJ2-2	CASSLRTGYTGELFF	TGTGCCAGCAGCCTCCGGACAGGGTACACCGGGGAGCTGTTTTTT
-	TRBV6-6	-	TRBJ2-3	CASRGTASTDTQYF	TGTGCCAGCAGGGGGACGGCTAGCACAGATACGCAGTATTTT
-	TRBV2	-	TRBJ2-2	CASSPILSRELFF	TGTGCCAGCAGTCCCATTCTATCACGGGAGCTGTTTTTT
-	TRBV7-8	many	TRBJ2-4	CASSLGQKWNIQYF	TGTGCCAGCAGCTTAGGGCAGAAATGGAACATTCAGTACTTC
TRBD1	TRBV5-6	-	TRBJ1-2	CASTPPGGYGYTF	TGTGCCAGCACTCCTCCAGGGGGCTATGGCTACACCTTC
-	TRBV12-3/TRBV12-4	-	TRBJ1-1	CASSSEVGTEAFF	TGTGCCAGCAGTTCAGAGGTGGGAACTGAAGCTTTCTTT
-	TRBV4-1	-	TRBJ1-2	CASSQVPDRTYGYTF	TGCGCCAGCAGCCAAGTTCCTGACAGAACCTATGGCTACACCTTC
TRBD2	TRBV3-1	-	TRBJ2-5	CASSQGASGVEETQYF	TGTGCCAGCAGCCAAGGAGCTAGCGGGGTTGAGGAGACCCAGTACTTC
-	TRBV28	few	TRBJ2-1	CASSLQAGRNEQFF	TGTGCCAGCAGTCTCCAGGCTGGACGTAATGAGCAGTTCTTC
-	TRBV5-4	once	TRBJ1-2	CAGGRVEGHHYTF	TGTGCCGGGGGAAGGGTTGAGGGACACCACTACACCTTC
TRBD2	TRBV9	-	TRBJ2-3	CASSVGGGGASTQYF	TGTGCCAGCAGCGTAGGAGGCGGGGGGGCAAGTACGCAGTATTTT
-	TRBV5-1	many	TRBJ2-1	CASSSGTSYNEQFF	TGCGCCAGCAGCTCGGGGACATCCTACAATGAGCAGTTCTTC
TRBD2	TRBV12-3/TRBV12-4	-	TRBJ2-2	CASSFGIAGVILAVAGELFF	TGTGCCAGCAGTTTTGGGATAGCGGGAGTAATATTAGCGGTCGCCGGGGAGCTGTTTTTT
-	TRBV6-5	-	TRBJ2-1	CASSFPSGEQFF	TGTGCCAGCAGTTTCCCGTCTGGCGAGCAGTTCTTC
TRBD1	TRBV9	few	TRBJ1-2	CASSAQTGINYGYTF	TGTGCCAGCAGCGCTCAGACAGGGATTAACTATGGCTACACCTTC
-	TRBV7-6	few	TRBJ2-7	CASSAGTSFYEQYF	TGTGCCAGCAGCGCAGGGACAAGCTTCTACGAGCAGTACTTC
TRBD2	TRBV15	few	TRBJ2-1	CATSRDPGLAVDEQFF	TGTGCCACCAGCAGAGATCCGGGACTAGCGGTCGATGAGCAGTTCTTC
TRBD1	TRBV19	-	TRBJ1-6	CATTSQGYNSPLHF	TGTGCCACCACCTCACAGGGGTATAATTCACCCCTCCACTTT
TRBD2	TRBV25-1	-	TRBJ2-1	CASSVLAGDDNEQFF	TGTGCCAGCAGTGTCCTAGCGGGAGACGACAATGAGCAGTTCTTC
TRBD1	TRBV5-1	few	TRBJ1-1	CASSLGYRDRVMNTEAFF	TGCGCCAGCAGCTTGGGATACCGGGACAGGGTAATGAACACTGAAGCTTTCTTT
-	TRBV24-1	-	TRBJ2-5	CATSDSRRGPQETQYF	TGTGCCACCAGTGATTCTCGGCGAGGCCCCCAAGAGACCCAGTACTTC
TRBD2	TRBV5-6	many	TRBJ2-2	CASSHLAGGLTGELFF	TGTGCCAGCAGCCACCTAGCGGGGGGACTCACCGGGGAGCTGTTTTTT
-	TRBV7-3	many	TRBJ2-5	CASSLAGKQETQYF	TGTGCCAGCAGCTTAGCAGGGAAGCAAGAGACCCAGTACTTC
-	TRBV5-6	few	TRBJ2-3	CASSWSGFTDTQYF	TGTGCCAGCAGCTGGTCAGGGTTTACAGATACGCAGTATTTT